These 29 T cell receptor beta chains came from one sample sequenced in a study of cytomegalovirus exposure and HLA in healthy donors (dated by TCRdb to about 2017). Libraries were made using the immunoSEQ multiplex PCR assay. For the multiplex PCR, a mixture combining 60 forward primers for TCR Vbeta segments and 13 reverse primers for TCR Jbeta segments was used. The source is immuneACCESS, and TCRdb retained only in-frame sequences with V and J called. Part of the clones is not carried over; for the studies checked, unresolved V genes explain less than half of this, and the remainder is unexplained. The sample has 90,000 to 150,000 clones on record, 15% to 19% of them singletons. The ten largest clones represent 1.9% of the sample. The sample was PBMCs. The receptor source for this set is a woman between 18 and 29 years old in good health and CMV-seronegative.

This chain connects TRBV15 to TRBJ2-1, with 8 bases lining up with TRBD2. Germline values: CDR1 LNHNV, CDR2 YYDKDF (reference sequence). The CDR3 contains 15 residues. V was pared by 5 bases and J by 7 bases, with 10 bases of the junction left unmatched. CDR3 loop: CATSAIIGRENEQFF. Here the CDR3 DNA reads TGTGCCACCAGCGCCATTATCGGGAGGGAGAATGAGCAGTTCTTC.

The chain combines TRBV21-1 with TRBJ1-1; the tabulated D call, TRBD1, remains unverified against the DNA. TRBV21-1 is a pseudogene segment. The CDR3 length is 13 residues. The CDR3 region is CASRGAVWTEAFF. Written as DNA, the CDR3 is TGTGCCAGCAGGGGGGCGGTATGGACTGAAGCTTTCTTT.

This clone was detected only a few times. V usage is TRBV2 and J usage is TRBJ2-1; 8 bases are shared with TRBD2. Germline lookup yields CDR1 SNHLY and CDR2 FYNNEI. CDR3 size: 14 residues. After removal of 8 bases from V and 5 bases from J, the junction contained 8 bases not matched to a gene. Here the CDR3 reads CASLWREENNEQFF. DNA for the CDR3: TGTGCCAGCCTTTGGCGGGAGGAGAACAATGAGCAGTTCTTC.

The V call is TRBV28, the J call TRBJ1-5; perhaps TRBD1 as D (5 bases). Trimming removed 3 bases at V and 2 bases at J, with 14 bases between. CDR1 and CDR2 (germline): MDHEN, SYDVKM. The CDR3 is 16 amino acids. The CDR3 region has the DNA TGTGCCAGCAGTTTCGGGGGAGGGGCGGGCAATCAGCCCCAGCATTTT. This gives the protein CASSFGGGAGNQPQHF.

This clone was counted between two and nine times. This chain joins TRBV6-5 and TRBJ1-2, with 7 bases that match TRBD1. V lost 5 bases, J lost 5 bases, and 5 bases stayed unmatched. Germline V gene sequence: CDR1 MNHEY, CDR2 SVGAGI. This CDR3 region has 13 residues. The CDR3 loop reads CASSLGTDYGYTF. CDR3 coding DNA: TGTGCCAGCAGTCTAGGGACAGATTATGGCTACACCTTC.

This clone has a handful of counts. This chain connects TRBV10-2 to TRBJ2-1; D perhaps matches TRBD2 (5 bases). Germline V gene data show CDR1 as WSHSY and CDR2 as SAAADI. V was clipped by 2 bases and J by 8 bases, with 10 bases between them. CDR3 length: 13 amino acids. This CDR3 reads CASSEGLAHEQFF. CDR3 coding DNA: TGCGCCAGCAGTGAGGGTCTAGCCCATGAGCAGTTCTTC.

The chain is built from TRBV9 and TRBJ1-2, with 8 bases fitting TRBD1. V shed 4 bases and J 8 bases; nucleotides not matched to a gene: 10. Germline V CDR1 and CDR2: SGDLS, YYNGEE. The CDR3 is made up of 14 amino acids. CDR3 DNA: TGTGCCAGCAGCATACAGGGGGACCTTCGGGGCTACACCTTC. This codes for CASSIQGDLRGYTF.

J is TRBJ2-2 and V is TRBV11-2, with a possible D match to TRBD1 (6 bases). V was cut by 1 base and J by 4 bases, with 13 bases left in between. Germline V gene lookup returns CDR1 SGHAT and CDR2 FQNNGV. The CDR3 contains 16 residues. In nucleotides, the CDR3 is TGTGCCAGCAGCTTAGTCAGGGGCGCGAGCACCGGGGAGCTGTTTTTT. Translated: CASSLVRGASTGELFF.

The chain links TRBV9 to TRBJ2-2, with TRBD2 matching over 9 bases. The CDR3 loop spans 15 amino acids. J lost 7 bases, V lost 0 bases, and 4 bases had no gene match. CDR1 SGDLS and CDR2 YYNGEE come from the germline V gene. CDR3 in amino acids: CASSVGGRAGGELFF. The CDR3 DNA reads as TGTGCCAGCAGCGTAGGCGGGAGGGCGGGCGGGGAGCTGTTTTTT.

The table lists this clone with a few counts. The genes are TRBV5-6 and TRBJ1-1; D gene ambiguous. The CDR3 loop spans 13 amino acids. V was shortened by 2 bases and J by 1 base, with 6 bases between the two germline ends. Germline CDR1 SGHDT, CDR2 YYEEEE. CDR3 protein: CASSFTGNTEAFF. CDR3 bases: TGTGCCAGCAGCTTTACGGGGAACACTGAAGCTTTCTTT.

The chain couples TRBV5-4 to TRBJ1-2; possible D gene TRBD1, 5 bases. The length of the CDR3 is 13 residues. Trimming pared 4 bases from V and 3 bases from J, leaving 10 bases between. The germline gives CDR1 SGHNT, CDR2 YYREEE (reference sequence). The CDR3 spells CASSRTGDYGYTF. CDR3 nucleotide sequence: TGTGCCAGCAGCCGGACGGGGGACTATGGCTACACCTTC.

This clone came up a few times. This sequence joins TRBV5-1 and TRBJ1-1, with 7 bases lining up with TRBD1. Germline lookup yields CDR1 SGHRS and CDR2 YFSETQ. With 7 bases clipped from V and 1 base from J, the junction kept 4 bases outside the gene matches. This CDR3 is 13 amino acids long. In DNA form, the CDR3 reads TGCGCCAGCCGCGGGACAGCGAACACTGAAGCTTTCTTT. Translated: CASRGTANTEAFF.

CDR3 bases: TGTGCCAGCAGTGCTGGACAGGGGAGACTAGAGACCCAGTACTTC. This translates into CASSAGQGRLETQYF. The chain combines TRBV2 with TRBJ2-5; 9 bases are a match to TRBD1. The CDR3 has 15 amino acids. Germline V CDR1 and CDR2: SNHLY, FYNNEI. Unmatched junction bases numbered 7, after V lost 4 bases and J lost 4 bases.

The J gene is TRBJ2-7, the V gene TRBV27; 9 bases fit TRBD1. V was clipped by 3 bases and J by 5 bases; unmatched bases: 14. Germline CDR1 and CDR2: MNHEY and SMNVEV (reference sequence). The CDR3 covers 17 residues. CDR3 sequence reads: CASSLWGAGTGPHEQYF. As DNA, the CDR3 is TGTGCCAGCAGTTTGTGGGGGGCCGGGACAGGGCCCCACGAGCAGTACTTC.

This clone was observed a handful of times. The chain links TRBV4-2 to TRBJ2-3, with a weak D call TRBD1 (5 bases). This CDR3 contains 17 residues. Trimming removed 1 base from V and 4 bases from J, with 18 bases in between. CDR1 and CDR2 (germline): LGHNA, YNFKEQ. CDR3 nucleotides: TGTGCCAGCAGCCAAGGGTTGGCAGGGCAATCACCAGATACGCAGTATTTT. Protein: CASSQGLAGQSPDTQYF.

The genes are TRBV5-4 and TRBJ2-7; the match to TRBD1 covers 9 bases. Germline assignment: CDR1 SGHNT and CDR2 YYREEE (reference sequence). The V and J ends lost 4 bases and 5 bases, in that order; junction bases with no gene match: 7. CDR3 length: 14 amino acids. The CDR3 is CASSRGDRAHEQYF. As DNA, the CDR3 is TGTGCCAGCAGCCGAGGGGACAGGGCTCACGAGCAGTACTTC.

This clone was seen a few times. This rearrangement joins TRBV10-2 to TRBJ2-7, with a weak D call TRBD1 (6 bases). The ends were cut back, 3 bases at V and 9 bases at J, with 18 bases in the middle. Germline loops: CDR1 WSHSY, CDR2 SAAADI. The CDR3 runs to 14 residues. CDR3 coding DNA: TGCGCCAGCAGTGAACTCGGGACAAGCGATGCGCAGTACTTC. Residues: CASSELGTSDAQYF.

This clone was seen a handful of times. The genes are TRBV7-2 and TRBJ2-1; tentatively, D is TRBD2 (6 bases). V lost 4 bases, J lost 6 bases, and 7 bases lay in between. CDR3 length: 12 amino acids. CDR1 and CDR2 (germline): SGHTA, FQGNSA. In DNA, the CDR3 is TGTGCCAGCAGCTGGAGGGTCAATGAGCAGTTCTTC. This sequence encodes CASSWRVNEQFF.

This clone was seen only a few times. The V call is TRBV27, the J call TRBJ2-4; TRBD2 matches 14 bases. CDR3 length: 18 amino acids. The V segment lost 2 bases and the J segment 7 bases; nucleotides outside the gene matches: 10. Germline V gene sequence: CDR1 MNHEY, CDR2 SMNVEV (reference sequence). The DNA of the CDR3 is TGTGCCAGCAGTTTAGTCGCGACTAGCGGGGGGGCGACCAACATTCAGTACTTC. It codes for CASSLVATSGGATNIQYF.

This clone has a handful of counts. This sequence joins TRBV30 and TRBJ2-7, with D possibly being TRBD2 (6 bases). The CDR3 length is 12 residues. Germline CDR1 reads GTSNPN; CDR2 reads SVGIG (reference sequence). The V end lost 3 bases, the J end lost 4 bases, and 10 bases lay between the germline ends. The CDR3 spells CAWSGTFYEQYF. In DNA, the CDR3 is TGTGCCTGGAGCGGGACTTTTTACGAGCAGTACTTC.

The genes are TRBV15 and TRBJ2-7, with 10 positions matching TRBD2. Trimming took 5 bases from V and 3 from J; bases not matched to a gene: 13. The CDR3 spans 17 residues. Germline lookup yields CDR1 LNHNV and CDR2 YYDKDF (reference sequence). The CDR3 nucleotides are TGTGCCACCAGCCGCGCCTCCACCGGGACTAGCGACTACGAGCAGTACTTC. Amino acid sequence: CATSRASTGTSDYEQYF.

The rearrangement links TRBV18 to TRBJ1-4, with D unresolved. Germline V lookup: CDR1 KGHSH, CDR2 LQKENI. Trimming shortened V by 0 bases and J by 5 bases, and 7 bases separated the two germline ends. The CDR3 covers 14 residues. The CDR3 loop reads CASSPPRQNEKLFF. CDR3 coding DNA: TGTGCCAGCTCACCACCTCGCCAGAATGAAAAACTGTTTTTT.

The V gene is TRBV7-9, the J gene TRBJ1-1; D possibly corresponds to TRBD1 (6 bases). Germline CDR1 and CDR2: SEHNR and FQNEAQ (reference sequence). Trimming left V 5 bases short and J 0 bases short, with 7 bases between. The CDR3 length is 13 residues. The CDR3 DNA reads TGTGCCAGCAGCCACAGGGTGAACACTGAAGCTTTCTTT. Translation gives CASSHRVNTEAFF. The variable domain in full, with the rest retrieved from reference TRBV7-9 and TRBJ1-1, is DTGVSQNPRHKITKRGQNVTFRCDPISEHNRLYWYRQTLGQGPEFLTYFQNEAQLEKSRLLSDRFSAERPKGSFSTLEIQRTEQGDSAMYLCASSHRVNTEAFFGQGTRLTVV.

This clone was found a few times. In DNA form, the CDR3 reads TGTGCCAGCAGTCCCTTAGCAGGGCACACTGAAGCTTTCTTT. It encodes CASSPLAGHTEAFF. This chain connects TRBV27 to TRBJ1-1; D may be TRBD1 (5 bases). The germline gives CDR1 MNHEY, CDR2 SMNVEV (reference sequence). CDR3 size: 14 residues. With 5 bases removed from V and 3 bases from J, the gap between germline ends came to 13 bases.

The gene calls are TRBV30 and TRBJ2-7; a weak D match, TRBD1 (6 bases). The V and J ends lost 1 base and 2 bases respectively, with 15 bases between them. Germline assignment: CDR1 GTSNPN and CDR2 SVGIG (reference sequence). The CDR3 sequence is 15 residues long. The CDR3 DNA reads TGTGCCTGGAGTGAGTTGACAGGTTGGACCTACGAGCAGTACTTC. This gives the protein CAWSELTGWTYEQYF.

The CDR3 bases are TGTGCCTGGAGTGGAGGCTTCCAATCGGAGACCCAGTACTTC. This sequence encodes CAWSGGFQSETQYF. The J gene is TRBJ2-5, the V gene TRBV30; D gene unclear. V lost 1 base and J 5 bases, leaving 14 bases between the germline ends. The CDR3 is made up of 14 amino acids. CDR1 GTSNPN and CDR2 SVGIG come from the germline V gene (reference sequence).

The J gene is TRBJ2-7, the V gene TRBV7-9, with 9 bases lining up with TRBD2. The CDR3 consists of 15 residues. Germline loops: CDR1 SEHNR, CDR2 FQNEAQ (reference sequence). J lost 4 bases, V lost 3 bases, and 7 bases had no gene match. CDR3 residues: CASSLLAGGRYEQYF. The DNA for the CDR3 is TGTGCCAGCAGCTTGTTGGCGGGGGGGCGGTACGAGCAGTACTTC. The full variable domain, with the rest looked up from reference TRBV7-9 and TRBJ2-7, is DTGVSQNPRHKITKRGQNVTFRCDPISEHNRLYWYRQTLGQGPEFLTYFQNEAQLEKSRLLSDRFSAERPKGSFSTLEIQRTEQGDSAMYLCASSLLAGGRYEQYFGPGTRLTVT.

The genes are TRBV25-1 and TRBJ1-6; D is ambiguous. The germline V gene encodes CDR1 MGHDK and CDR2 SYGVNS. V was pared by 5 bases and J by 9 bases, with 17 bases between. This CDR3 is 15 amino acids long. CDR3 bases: TGTGCCAGCAGTTTTGGACGGGAAGGGATTTCACCCCTCCACTTT. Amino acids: CASSFGREGISPLHF.

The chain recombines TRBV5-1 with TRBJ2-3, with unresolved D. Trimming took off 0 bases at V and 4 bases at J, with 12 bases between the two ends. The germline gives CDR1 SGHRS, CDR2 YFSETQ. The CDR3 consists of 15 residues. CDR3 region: CASSLAGSRADTQYF. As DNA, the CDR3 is TGCGCCAGCAGCTTGGCCGGGTCCCGGGCAGATACGCAGTATTTT.